This entry describes one TCR beta chain. What it binds is not known. Libraries were prepared by immunoSEQ multiplex PCR; TCRdb keeps only in-frame clonotypes and omits some of them. Here the sample spans nearly 20,000 clones, approximately 76% being singletons. The data are from a study of PD-1 blockade in classical Hodgkin lymphoma. Study results and limitations: Reports described newly diagnosed patients as having lower baseline TCR diversity than healthy donors. Repertoire differences lack defined causes, possibly disease activity or prior therapy. By cycle point C4D1, TCR diversity had risen significantly in CD4+ cells (but not CD8+ cells).

Sample time point: cycle 4 day 1 (C4D1), after 6 weeks of nivolumab. The patients all showed relapse after autologous stem cell transplantation, while their brentuximab vedotin exposure varied. Best response was recorded as complete response, partial response or progressive disease. The sample here was peripheral blood mononuclear cells (PBMCs), taken before the fourth cycle of nivolumab. The clonotype was recovered from a human donor with classical Hodgkin lymphoma.

CDR3 bases: TGTGCCAGTAGTACCCTGACAGGGGCGAACACTGAAGCTTTCTTT. Translated: CASSTLTGANTEAFF. The chain has TRBV19 and TRBJ1-1; 8 nucleotides line up with TRBD1. The CDR3 extends over 15 amino acids. The germline CDR1 and CDR2 sequences are LNHDA and SQIVND (reference sequence). V was clipped by 4 bases and J by 1 base; unmatched bases: 5. Drawing the rest from reference TRBV19 and TRBJ1-1, the complete variable domain is DGGITQSPKYLFRKEGQNVTLSCEQNLNHDAMYWYRQDPGQGLRLIYYSQIVNDFQKGDIAEGYSVSREKKESFPLTVTSAQKNPTAFYLCASSTLTGANTEAFFGQGTRLTVV.